These T cell receptor beta chains were read from a single sample in a study of shared clonotypes between healthy human individuals. Generated by immunoSEQ multiplex PCR, the TCRdb table keeps only in-frame clones and is missing some. The repertoire holds about 500,000 clones, with 77% as singletons. Sequencing was done on a sample of PBMCs. Source of these receptors: a woman aged 40 to 50 in good health. Some clones in this sample may be carry-over from other donors' samples. CDR3s leave out the opening cysteine and the closing phenylalanine or tryptophan. The order of the fields is clone size, V gene, J gene, CDR3 protein. Clone size appears in some rows only: once, few, many, or a class for an expanded clone.

size: once; V: TRBV21-1; J: TRBJ2-2; CDR3: ASSKGDSRSGELF
size: once; V: TRBV2; J: TRBJ1-1; CDR3: ASSESGKGAF
size: -; V: TRBV29-1; J: TRBJ1-2; CDR3: SVEGAGAPRGYT
size: -; V: TRBV5-4; J: TRBJ1-5; CDR3: ASSLGLDQPQH
size: -; V: TRBV28; J: TRBJ2-7; CDR3: ASTQMAQGAYEQY
size: -; V: TRBV28; J: TRBJ2-7; CDR3: ASSLTSRGDSYEQY
size: -; V: TRBV7-8; J: TRBJ1-5; CDR3: ASSFAGLRGVQPQH
size: -; V: TRBV29-1; J: TRBJ1-1; CDR3: SVAEGANTEAF
size: -; V: TRBV7-3; J: TRBJ2-7; CDR3: ASSLKPRGRSEQY
size: few; V: TRBV5-6; J: TRBJ1-4; CDR3: ASSFSVSFGEKLF
size: -; V: TRBV11-2; J: TRBJ2-7; CDR3: ASSFTTSGRLQY
size: -; V: TRBV10-3; J: TRBJ1-3; CDR3: AISLSRGSGNTIY
size: -; V: TRBV5-5; J: TRBJ2-7; CDR3: ASSKLTSGNQISYEQY
size: -; V: TRBV5-6; J: TRBJ2-7; CDR3: ASSRYRLRSYEQY
size: -; V: TRBV28; J: TRBJ2-5; CDR3: ASSLPGSKTQY
size: -; V: TRBV7-2; J: TRBJ2-3; CDR3: ASARALNEDTQY
size: few; V: TRBV28; J: TRBJ2-7; CDR3: ATGGLAGSYEQY
size: -; V: TRBV18; J: TRBJ1-2; CDR3: ASSAGQLGFGYT
size: -; V: TRBV7-7; J: TRBJ1-1; CDR3: ASSTGQGTEAF
size: -; V: TRBV7-2; J: TRBJ2-7; CDR3: ASSVQQGAVGEQY
size: -; V: TRBV9; J: TRBJ2-1; CDR3: ASSPRRASSYNEQF
size: -; V: TRBV28; J: TRBJ2-3; CDR3: ASSTLAGGADTQY
size: -; V: TRBV7-9; J: TRBJ2-3; CDR3: ASSKLAGGGDTQY
size: -; V: TRBV5-6; J: TRBJ2-6; CDR3: ASSPLNGNVLT
size: -; V: TRBV9; J: TRBJ2-7; CDR3: ASSVSASPYEQY
size: many; V: TRBV2; J: TRBJ2-6; CDR3: ASALGRPSLVLT
size: -; V: TRBV4-3; J: TRBJ2-7; CDR3: ASSQELGPYEQY
size: -; V: TRBV18; J: TRBJ2-7; CDR3: ASSPLPGLSFPYEQY
size: -; V: TRBV15; J: TRBJ1-4; CDR3: ATRPEPGQGYEKLF
size: -; V: TRBV5-1; J: TRBJ2-6; CDR3: ASSPDRAGANVLT
size: -; V: TRBV6-5; J: TRBJ1-2; CDR3: ASSYVRFYGYT
size: -; V: TRBV6-1; J: TRBJ1-6; CDR3: ASSNGENSPLH
size: once; V: TRBV4-2; J: TRBJ1-2; CDR3: ASSQINSVTNYGYT
size: medium-sized; V: TRBV2; J: TRBJ2-5; CDR3: ASMGPPRAETQY
size: many; V: TRBV10-1; J: TRBJ1-2; CDR3: ASSESGGSGYT
size: few; V: TRBV15; J: TRBJ1-3; CDR3: ATSRPGQERNTIY
size: -; V: TRBV6-1; J: TRBJ1-1; CDR3: ASRQGAETEAF
size: -; V: TRBV28; J: TRBJ1-2; CDR3: ASSIGTGAYGYT
size: -; V: TRBV14; J: TRBJ1-2; CDR3: ASSPGQGIFYGYT
size: -; V: TRBV27; J: TRBJ1-2; CDR3: ASRASGQVYGYT
size: -; V: TRBV15; J: TRBJ2-5; CDR3: ATSIRGRETQY
size: few; V: TRBV28; J: TRBJ2-1; CDR3: ASGLWRGSSYNEQF
size: -; V: TRBV5-4; J: TRBJ2-1; CDR3: ASSLESGFGNEQF
size: once; V: TRBV28; J: TRBJ2-6; CDR3: ASSLGLAGVSGANVLT
size: -; V: TRBV5-1; J: TRBJ2-1; CDR3: ASSSLGLETGQF